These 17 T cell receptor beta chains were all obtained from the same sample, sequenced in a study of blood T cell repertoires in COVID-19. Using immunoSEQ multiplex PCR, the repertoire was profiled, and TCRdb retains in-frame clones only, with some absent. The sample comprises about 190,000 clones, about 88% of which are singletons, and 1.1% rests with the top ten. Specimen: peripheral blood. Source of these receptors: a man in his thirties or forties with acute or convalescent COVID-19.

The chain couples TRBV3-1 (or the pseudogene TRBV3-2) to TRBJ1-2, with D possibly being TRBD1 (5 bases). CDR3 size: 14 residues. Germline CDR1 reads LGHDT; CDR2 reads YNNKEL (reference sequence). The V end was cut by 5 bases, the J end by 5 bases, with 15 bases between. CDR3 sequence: CASSYRRAGYGYTF. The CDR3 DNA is TGTGCCAGCAGCTACCGCAGGGCCGGATATGGCTACACCTTC.

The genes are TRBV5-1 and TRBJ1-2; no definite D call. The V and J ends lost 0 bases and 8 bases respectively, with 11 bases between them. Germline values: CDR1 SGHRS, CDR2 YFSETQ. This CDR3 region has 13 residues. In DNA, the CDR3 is TGCGCCAGCAGCTTGGCCTTACAGCTCGGCTACACCTTC. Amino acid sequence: CASSLALQLGYTF. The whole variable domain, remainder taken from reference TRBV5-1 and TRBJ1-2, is KAGVTQTPRYLIKTRGQQVTLSCSPISGHRSVSWYQQTPGQGLQFLFEYFSETQRNKGNFPGRFSGRQFSNSRSEMNVSTLELGDSALYLCASSLALQLGYTFGSGTRLTVV.

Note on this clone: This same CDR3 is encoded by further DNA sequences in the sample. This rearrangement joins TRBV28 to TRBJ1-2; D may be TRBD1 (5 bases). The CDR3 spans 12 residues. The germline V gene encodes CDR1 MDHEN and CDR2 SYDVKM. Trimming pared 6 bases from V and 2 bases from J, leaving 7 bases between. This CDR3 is CASSGGNYGYTF. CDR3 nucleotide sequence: TGTGCCAGCAGCGGGGGGAACTATGGCTACACCTTC.

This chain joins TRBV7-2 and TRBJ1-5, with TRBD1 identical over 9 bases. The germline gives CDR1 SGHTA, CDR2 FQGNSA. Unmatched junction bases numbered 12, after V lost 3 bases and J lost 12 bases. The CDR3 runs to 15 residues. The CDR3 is CASSFTGTGSGIQHF. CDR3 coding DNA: TGTGCCAGCAGCTTTACCGGGACAGGGTCGGGTATCCAGCATTTT.

CDR3 DNA sequence: TGTGCCAGCAGCTTTCCACCGGGGGTCTACGAGCAGTACTTC. As protein: CASSFPPGVYEQYF. The V gene is TRBV7-9, the J gene TRBJ2-7; D possibly corresponds to TRBD2 (6 bases). CDR3 size: 14 residues. Trimming removed 3 bases from V and 3 bases from J, with 12 bases in between. Looked up from germline, CDR1 is SEHNR and CDR2 is FQNEAQ (reference sequence).

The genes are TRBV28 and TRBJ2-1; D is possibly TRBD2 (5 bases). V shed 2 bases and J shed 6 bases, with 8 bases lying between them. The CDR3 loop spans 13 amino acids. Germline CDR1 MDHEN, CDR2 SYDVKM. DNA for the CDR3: TGTGCCAGCAGTTTAAGAGGGTTCAATGAGCAGTTCTTC. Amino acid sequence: CASSLRGFNEQFF.

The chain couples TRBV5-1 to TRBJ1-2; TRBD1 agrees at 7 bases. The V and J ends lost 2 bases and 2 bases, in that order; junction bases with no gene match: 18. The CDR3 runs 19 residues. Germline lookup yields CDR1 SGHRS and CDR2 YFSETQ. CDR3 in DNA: TGCGCCAGCAGCTTCAGGCCCAAGGGACAGTCAAAAACAAACTATGGCTACACCTTC. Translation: CASSFRPKGQSKTNYGYTF.

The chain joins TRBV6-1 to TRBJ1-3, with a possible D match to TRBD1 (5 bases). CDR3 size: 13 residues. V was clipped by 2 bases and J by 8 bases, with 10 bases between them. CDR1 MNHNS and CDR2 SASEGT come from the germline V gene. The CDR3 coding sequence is TGTGCCAGCAGTGAAAGGCAGGGTGACACCATATATTTT. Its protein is CASSERQGDTIYF.

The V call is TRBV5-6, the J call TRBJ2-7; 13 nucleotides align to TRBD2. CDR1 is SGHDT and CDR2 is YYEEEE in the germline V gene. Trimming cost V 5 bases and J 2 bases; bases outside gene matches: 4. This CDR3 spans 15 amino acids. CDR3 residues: CASSRLAGGPYEQYF. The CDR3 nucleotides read TGTGCCAGCAGTCGACTAGCGGGGGGCCCCTACGAGCAGTACTTC. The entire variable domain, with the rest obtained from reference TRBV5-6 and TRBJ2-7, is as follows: DAGVTQSPTHLIKTRGQQVTLRCSPKSGHDTVSWYQQALGQGPQFIFQYYEEEERQRGNFPDRFSGHQFPNYSSELNVNALLLGDSALYLCASSRLAGGPYEQYFGPGTRLTVT.

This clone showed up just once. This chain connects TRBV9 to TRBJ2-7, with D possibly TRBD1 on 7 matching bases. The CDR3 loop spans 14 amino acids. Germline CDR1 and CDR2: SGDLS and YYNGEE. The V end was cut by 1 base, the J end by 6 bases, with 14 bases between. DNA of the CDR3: TGTGCCAGCAGCGTACTTCCAGGGGGGTCCGAGCAGTACTTC. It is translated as CASSVLPGGSEQYF.

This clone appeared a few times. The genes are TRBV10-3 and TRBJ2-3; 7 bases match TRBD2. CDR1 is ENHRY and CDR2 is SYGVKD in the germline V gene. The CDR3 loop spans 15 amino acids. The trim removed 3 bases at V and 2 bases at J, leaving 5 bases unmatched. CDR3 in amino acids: CAISERAGVTDTQYF. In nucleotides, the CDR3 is TGTGCCATCAGTGAAAGGGCGGGGGTCACAGATACGCAGTATTTT.

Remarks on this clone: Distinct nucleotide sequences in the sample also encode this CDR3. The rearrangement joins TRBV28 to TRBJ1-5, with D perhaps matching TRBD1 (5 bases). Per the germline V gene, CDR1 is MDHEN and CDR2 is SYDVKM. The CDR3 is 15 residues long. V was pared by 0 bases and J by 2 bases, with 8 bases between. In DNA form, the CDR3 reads TGTGCCAGCAGTTTATGGCAGGGTGGCAATCAGCCCCAGCATTTT. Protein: CASSLWQGGNQPQHF.

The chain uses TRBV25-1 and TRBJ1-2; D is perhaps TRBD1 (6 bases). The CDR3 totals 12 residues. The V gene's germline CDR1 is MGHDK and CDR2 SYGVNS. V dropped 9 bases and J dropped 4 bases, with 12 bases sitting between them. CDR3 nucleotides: TGTGCCAGTTCGGACAGTTTCTATGGCTACACCTTC. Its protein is CASSDSFYGYTF.

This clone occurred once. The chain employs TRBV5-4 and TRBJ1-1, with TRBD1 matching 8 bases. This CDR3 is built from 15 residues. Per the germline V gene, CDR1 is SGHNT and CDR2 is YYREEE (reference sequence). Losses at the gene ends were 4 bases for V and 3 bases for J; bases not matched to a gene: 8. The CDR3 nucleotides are TGTGCCAGCAGCCGACCGACAGGGGCGGACACTGAAGCTTTCTTT. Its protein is CASSRPTGADTEAFF.

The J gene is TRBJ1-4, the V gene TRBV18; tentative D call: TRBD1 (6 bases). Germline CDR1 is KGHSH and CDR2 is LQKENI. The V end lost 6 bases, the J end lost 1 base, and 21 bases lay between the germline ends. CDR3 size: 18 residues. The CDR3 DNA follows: TGTGCCAGCTCGACGAGGGCAGGGACATCGGAAACTAATGAAAAACTGTTTTTT. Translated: CASSTRAGTSETNEKLFF.

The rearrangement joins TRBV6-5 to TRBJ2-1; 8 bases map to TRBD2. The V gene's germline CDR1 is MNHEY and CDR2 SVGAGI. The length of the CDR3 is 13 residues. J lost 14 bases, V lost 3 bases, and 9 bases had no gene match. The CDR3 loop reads CASSYGGGTHKFF. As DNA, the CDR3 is TGTGCCAGCAGTTATGGCGGGGGGACCCACAAGTTCTTC.

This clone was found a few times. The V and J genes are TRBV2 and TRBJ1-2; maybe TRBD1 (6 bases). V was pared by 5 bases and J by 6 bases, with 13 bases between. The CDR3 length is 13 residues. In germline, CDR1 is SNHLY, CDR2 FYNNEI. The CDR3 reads CASSFRDIHGYTF. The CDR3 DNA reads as TGTGCCAGCAGTTTCCGGGACATCCATGGCTACACCTTC.